The 7 T cell receptor beta chains below come from one sample, sequenced in a study of graft-versus-host responses after intestinal transplantation. Measured with immunoSEQ multiplex PCR; TCRdb has only the in-frame clones, and not every one. Of approximately 20,000 clones in the sample, 40% to 45% are singletons; the top ten hold roughly 1.7%. Responders (about 200,000, CFSE-labeled) met about 200,000 stimulators that were irradiated and violet-dye-labeled. Source: alloreactive CD8+ T cells from a mixed lymphocyte reaction culture, taken before intestinal transplant. The subset is: CFSE-low proliferating T cells sorted from roughly 6-day pre-transplant mixed lymphocyte reaction (GvH or HvG direction). These receptors all come from a human patient who received an intestinal transplant.

The V gene is TRBV28, the J gene TRBJ2-7; possibly TRBD1 or TRBD2 for D (5 bases each). The CDR3 has 14 residues. Germline assignment: CDR1 MDHEN and CDR2 SYDVKM. Between the trimmed V and J ends, which lost 6 bases and 2 bases, there was a span of 14 bases. The CDR3 DNA reads TGTGCCAGCAGAAGTACCGGGACCACCTACGAGCAGTACTTC. Protein: CASRSTGTTYEQYF.

The chain uses TRBV15 and TRBJ1-5; no reliable D call. The CDR3 totals 14 residues. V lost 3 bases and J lost 4, with 10 bases in between. The germline gives CDR1 LNHNV, CDR2 YYDKDF (reference sequence). CDR3 sequence reads: CATSRNTPNQPQHF. The CDR3 DNA reads as TGTGCCACCAGCAGGAATACACCGAATCAGCCCCAGCATTTT.

The V and J genes are TRBV30 and TRBJ1-2; maybe TRBD1 (6 bases). V lost 1 base and J 4 bases, leaving 7 bases between the germline ends. There are 12 residues in the CDR3. Germline V gene lookup returns CDR1 GTSNPN and CDR2 SVGIG (reference sequence). The CDR3 region is CAWSADSYGYTF. CDR3 DNA sequence: TGTGCCTGGAGTGCGGACAGCTATGGCTACACCTTC. Using reference TRBV30 and TRBJ1-2 for the parts outside the CDR3, the full variable domain is SQTIHQWPATLVQPVGSPLSLECTVEGTSNPNLYWYRQAAGRGLQLLFYSVGIGQISSEVPQNLSASRPQDRQFILSSKKLLLSDSGFYLCAWSADSYGYTFGSGTRLTVV.

This clone has just a few counts. CDR3 DNA: TGTGCCAGCAGTTACCTCCCTGGGACCCTCAAGGATACGCAGTATTTT. This codes for CASSYLPGTLKDTQYF. The chain is built from TRBV6-5 and TRBJ2-3; D tentatively reads TRBD1 or TRBD2 (5 bases each). V was pared by 2 bases and J by 6 bases, with 18 bases between. The CDR3 covers 16 residues. Germline-derived CDR1 and CDR2 are MNHEY and SVGAGI.

This clone is labeled as medium-sized. The chain combines TRBV18 with TRBJ1-1; TRBD1 is a possible D gene (5 bases). Germline CDR1 is KGHSH and CDR2 is LQKENI. V lost 4 bases and J lost 0, with 15 bases in between. This CDR3 contains 16 residues. This chain's CDR3 is CASSLGTMTVNTEAFF. CDR3 nucleotides: TGTGCCAGCTCACTGGGGACCATGACAGTGAACACTGAAGCTTTCTTT. The full variable domain, its missing parts supplied by reference TRBV18 and TRBJ1-1, is NAGVMQNPRHLVRRRGQEARLRCSPMKGHSHVYWYRQLPEEGLKFMVYLQKENIIDESGMPKERFSAEFPKEGPSILRIQQVVRGDSAAYFCASSLGTMTVNTEAFFGQGTRLTVV.

The sample holds a few counts of this clone. The chain combines TRBV4-2 with TRBJ1-4, with 8 nucleotides matching TRBD1. The CDR3 totals 15 residues. The ends lost 4 bases at V and 2 bases at J; junction bases unmatched: 3. The germline V gene has CDR1 LGHNA and CDR2 YNFKEQ. The CDR3 coding sequence is TGTGCCAGCAGCCGAAACAGGGGGACTAATGAAAAACTGTTTTTT. Translating it yields CASSRNRGTNEKLFF.

The V and J genes are TRBV7-3 and TRBJ2-1, with 7 bases lining up with TRBD1. V shed 5 bases, J shed 6 bases, and the junction held 16 bases outside the gene matches. CDR1 and CDR2 (germline): SGHTA, FQGTGA. The CDR3 runs 17 residues. The CDR3 spells CASSLYPGQAVFNEQFF. The CDR3, as DNA: TGTGCCAGCAGCCTTTACCCCGGACAGGCGGTATTCAATGAGCAGTTCTTC.